This paragraph reports one T cell receptor beta chain. Only in-frame clones appear in the TCRdb table, and some are missing; sequencing was by immunoSEQ multiplex PCR. Of approximately 120,000 clones listed, about 87% are singletons. This sample is drawn from a study of control samples from healthy donors and cancer patients. CDR3 length: 16 residues. Germline V gene lookup returns CDR1 SGDLS and CDR2 YYNGEE. V lost 0 bases to trimming and J lost 5 bases; unmatched junction nucleotides: 6. What was sequenced was blood. This sequence originates from a man in his sixties in good health. The chain links TRBV9 to TRBJ2-2; 8 positions agree with TRBD2. In nucleotides, the CDR3 is TGTGCCAGCAGCGTAGGTTCTGTAGCGGGGACCGGGGAGCTGTTTTTT. This sequence encodes CASSVGSVAGTGELFF.